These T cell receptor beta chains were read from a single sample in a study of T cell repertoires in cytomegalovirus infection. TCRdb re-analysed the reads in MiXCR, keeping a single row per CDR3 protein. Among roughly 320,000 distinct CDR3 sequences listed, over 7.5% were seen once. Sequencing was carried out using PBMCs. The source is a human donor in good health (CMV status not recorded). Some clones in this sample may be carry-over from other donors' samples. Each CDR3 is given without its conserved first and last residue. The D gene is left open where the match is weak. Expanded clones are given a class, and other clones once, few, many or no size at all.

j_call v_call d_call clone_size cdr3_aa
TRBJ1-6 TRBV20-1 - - SARPGFSSYNSPLH
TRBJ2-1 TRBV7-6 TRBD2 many ASSLLGLAPQSSYNEQF
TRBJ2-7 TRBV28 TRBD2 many ASSLGRGGLELSGRYEQY
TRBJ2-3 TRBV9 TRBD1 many ASSVTGGLTDTQY
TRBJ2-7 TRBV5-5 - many ASSLRNEQY
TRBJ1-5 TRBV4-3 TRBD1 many ASSQDVQGGDQPQH
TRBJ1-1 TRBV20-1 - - SARDMDKNTEAF
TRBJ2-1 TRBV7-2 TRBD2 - ASSLPGLAGGYNEQF
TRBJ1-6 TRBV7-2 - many ASSPSTLNSPLH
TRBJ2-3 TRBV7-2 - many ASSRESVADTQY
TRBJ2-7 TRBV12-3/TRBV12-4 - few ASTLRSRYEQY
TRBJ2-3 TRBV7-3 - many ASSVAAITDTQY
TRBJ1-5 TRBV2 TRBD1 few ASSVRTGAWPQH
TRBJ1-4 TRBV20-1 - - SARDRRFVSEKLF
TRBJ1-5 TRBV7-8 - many ASSFGTGSNQPQH
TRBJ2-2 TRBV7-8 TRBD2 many ASSSGLAGGTGELF
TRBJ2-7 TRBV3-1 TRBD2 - ASSQDTAGGSYEQY
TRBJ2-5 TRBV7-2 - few ASSLVGSGVQETQY
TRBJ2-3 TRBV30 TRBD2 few AWRGGLAGPDTQY
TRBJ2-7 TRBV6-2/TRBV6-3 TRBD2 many ASQPGLALEQY
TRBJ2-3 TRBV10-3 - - AISDFLGTDTQY
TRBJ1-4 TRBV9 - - ASSGRSNEKLF
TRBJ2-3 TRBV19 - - ASSIDRGAPDTQY
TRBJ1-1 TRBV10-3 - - AISESRSSMNTEAF
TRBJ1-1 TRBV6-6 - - ASSSWTLGPEAF
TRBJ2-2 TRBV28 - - DSRILGQGSTGELF
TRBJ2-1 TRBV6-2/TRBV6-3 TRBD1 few ASTQPLTGPGNEQF
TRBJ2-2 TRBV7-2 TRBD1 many ASSLAGTGNTGELF
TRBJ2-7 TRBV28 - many ASSIGTLAYEQY
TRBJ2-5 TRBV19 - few ASSPRLQETQY
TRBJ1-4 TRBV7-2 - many ASSPRTAYNEKLF
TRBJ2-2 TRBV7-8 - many ASSYKWEGGELF
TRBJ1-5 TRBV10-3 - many AIRQYSNQPQH
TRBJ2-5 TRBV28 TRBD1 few ASRPPGQGRRETQY
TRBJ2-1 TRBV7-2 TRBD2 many ASSYRLADSYNEQF
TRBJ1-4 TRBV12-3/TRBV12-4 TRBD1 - ASSFAGTELKKLF
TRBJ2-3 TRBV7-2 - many ASSSFRTDTQY
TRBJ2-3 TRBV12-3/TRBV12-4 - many ASSLALGTGLDLITDTQY
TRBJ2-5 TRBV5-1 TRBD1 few ASSYQGAHGTQY
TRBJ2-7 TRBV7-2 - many ASSLQPGSKYEQY
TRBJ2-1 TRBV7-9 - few ASSSVVGDDEQF
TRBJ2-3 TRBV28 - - ASSSWGGGRDTQY
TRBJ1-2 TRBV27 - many ASSLSRRGSGYGYT
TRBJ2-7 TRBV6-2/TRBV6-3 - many ASSYSNPRRGYEQY
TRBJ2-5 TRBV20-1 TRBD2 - SASGSGGASGTQY
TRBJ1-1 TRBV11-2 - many ASSLVGGYTEAF
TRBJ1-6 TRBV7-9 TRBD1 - ASTRGTDDNSPLH
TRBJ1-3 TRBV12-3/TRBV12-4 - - ASRPQELSGNTIY
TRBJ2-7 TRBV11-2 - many ASSRDGFSYEQY
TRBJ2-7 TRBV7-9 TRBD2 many ASSLGLAGGSYEQY
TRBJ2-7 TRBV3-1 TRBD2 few ASSRRVGLATYEQY
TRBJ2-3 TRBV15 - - ATSGDREWDTQY
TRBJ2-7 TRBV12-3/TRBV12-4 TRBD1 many ASSLGGTDTYEQY
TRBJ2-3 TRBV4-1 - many ASSQAGGTDTQY